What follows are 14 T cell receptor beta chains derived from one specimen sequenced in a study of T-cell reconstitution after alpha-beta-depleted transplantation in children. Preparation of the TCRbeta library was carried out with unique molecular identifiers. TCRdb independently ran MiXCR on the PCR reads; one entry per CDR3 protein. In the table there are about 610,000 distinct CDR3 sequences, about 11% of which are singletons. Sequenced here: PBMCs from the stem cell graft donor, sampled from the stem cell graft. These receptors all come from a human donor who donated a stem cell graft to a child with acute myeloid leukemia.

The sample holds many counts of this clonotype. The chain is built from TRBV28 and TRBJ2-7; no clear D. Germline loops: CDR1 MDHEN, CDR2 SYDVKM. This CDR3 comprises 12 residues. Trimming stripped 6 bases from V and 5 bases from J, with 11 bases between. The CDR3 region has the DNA TGTGCCAGCAGCTCCCGAATCGACGAGCAGTACTTC. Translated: CASSSRIDEQYF. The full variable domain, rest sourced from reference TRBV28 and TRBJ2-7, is DVKVTQSSRYLVKRTGEKVFLECVQDMDHENMFWYRQDPGLGLRLIYFSYDVKMKEKGDIPEGYSVSREKKERFSLILESASTNQTSMYLCASSSRIDEQYFGPGTRLTVT.

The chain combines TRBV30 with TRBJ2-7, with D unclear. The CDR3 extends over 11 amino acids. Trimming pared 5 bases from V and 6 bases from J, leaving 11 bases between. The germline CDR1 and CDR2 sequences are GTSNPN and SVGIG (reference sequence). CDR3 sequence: CAWSESREQYF. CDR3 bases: TGTGCCTGGTCGGAGTCTCGCGAGCAGTACTTC.

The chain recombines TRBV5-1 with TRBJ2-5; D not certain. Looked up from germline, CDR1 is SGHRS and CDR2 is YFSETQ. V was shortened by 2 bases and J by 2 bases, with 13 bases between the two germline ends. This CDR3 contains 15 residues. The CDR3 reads CASSLVSEWQETQYF. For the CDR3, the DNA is TGCGCCAGCAGCTTAGTCTCGGAATGGCAAGAGACCCAGTACTTC.

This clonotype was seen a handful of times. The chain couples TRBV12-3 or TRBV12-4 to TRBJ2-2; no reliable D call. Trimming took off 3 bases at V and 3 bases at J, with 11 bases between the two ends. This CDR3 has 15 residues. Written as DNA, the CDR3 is TGTGCCAGCAGTTTGTCCTCAGGTTACACCGGGGAGCTGTTTTTT. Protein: CASSLSSGYTGELFF.

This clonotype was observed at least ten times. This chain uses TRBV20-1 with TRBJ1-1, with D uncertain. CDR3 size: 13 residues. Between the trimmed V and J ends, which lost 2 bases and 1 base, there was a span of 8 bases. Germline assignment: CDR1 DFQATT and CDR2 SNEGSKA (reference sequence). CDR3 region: CSARRTANTEAFF. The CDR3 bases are TGCAGTGCTAGAAGAACAGCGAACACTGAAGCTTTCTTT.

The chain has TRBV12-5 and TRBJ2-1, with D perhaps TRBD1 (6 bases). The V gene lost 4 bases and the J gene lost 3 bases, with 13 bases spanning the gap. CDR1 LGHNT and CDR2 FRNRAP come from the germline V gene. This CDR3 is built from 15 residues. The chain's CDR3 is CASGSGQSDYNEQFF. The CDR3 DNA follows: TGTGCTAGTGGTTCCGGACAGTCCGACTACAATGAGCAGTTCTTC. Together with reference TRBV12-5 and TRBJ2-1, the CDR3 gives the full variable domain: DARVTQTPRHKVTEMGQEVTMRCQPILGHNTVFWYRQTMMQGLELLAYFRNRAPLDDSGMPKDRFSAEMPDATLATLKIQPSEPRDSAVYFCASGSGQSDYNEQFFGPGTRLTVL.

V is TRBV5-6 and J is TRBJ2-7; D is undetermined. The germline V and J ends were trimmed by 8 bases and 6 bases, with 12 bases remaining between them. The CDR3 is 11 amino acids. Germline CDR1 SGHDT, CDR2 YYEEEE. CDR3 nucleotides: TGTGCCAGGGGCGTCGTCTCCGAGCAGTACTTC. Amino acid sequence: CARGVVSEQYF.

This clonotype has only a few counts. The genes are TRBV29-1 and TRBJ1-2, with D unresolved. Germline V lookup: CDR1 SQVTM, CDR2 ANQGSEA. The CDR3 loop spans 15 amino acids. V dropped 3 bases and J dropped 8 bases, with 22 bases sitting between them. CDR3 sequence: CSVELAGRGRSGYTF. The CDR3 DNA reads TGCAGCGTTGAGTTAGCCGGTCGTGGTAGGTCGGGCTACACCTTC.

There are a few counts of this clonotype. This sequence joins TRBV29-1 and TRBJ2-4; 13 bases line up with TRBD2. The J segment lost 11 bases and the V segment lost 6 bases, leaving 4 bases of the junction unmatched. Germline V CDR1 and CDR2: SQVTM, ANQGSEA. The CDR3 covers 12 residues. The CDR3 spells CSVGLAGALQYF. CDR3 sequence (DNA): TGCAGCGTAGGACTAGCGGGAGCTCTTCAGTACTTC.

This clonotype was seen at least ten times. The CDR3 region has the DNA TGTGCCTCCCGAAGGGACAGATCTACGCGGGGAGCTTTCTTT. Its protein is CASRRDRSTRGAFF. The chain links TRBV25-1 to TRBJ1-1, with 7 bases matching TRBD1. V was clipped by 11 bases and J by 10 bases; unmatched bases: 19. Germline-derived CDR1 and CDR2 are MGHDK and SYGVNS. This CDR3 has 14 amino acids.

The chain's CDR3 is CSAGTGGKYEQYF. The CDR3 DNA sequence: TGCAGTGCTGGGACAGGGGGGAAATACGAGCAGTACTTC. V is TRBV20-1 and J is TRBJ2-7; 11 bases are a match to TRBD1. Trimming removed 5 bases from V and 4 bases from J; junction bases left unmatched: 4. Looked up from germline, CDR1 is DFQATT and CDR2 is SNEGSKA (reference sequence). This CDR3 is built from 13 residues.

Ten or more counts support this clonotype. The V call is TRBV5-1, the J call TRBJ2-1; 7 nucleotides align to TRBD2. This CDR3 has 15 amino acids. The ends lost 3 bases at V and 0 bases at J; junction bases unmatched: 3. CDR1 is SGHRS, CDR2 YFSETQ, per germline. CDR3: CASSSGRNSYNEQFF. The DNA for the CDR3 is TGCGCCAGCAGCTCCGGGAGGAACTCCTACAATGAGCAGTTCTTC.

The CDR3 region has the DNA TGTGCCTGGAGTGTACAGGCCACTGAAGCTTTCTTT. Its protein product is CAWSVQATEAFF. J is TRBJ1-1 and V is TRBV30; D might be TRBD1 (5 bases). Between the trimmed V and J ends, which lost 0 bases and 4 bases, there was a span of 6 bases. Germline CDR1 GTSNPN, CDR2 SVGIG (reference sequence). The CDR3 consists of 12 residues.

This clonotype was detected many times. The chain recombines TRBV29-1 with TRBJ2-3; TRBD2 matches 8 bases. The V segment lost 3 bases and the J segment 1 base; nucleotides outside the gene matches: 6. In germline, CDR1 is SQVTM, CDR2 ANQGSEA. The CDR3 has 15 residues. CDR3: CSVDGSGSGTDTQYF. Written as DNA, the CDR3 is TGCAGCGTTGACGGGAGCGGGAGCGGCACAGATACGCAGTATTTT.